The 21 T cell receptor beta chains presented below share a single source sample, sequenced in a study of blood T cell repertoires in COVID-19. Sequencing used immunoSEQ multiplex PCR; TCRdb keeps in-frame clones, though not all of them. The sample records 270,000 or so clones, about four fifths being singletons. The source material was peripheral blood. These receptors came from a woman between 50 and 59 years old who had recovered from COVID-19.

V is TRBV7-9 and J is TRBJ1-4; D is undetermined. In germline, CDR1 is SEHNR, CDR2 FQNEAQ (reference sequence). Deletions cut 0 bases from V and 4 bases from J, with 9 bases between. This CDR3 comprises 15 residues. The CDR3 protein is CASSLATDLNEKLFF. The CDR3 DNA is TGTGCCAGCAGCTTAGCGACTGACCTTAATGAAAAACTGTTTTTT. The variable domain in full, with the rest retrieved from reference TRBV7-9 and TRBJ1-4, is DTGVSQNPRHKITKRGQNVTFRCDPISEHNRLYWYRQTLGQGPEFLTYFQNEAQLEKSRLLSDRFSAERPKGSFSTLEIQRTEQGDSAMYLCASSLATDLNEKLFFGSGTQLSVL.

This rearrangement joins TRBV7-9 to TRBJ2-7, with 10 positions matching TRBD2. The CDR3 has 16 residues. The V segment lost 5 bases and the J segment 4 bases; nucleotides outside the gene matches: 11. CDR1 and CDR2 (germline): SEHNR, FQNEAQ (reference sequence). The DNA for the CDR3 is TGTGCCAGCAGCCATCGAGCGGGAGGGGTTGCGTACGAGCAGTACTTC. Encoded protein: CASSHRAGGVAYEQYF.

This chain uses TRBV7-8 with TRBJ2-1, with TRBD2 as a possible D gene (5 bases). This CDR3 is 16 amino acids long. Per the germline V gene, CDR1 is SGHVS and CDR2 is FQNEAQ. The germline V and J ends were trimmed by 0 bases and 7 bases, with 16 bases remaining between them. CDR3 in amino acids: CASSLADPWTGNEQFF. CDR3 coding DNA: TGTGCCAGCAGCTTAGCAGACCCTTGGACGGGGAATGAGCAGTTCTTC.

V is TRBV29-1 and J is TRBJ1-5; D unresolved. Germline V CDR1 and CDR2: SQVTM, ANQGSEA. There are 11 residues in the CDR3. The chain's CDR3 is CRLRCDQPQHF. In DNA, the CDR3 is TGCAGATTGAGGTGTGATCAGCCCCAGCATTTT.

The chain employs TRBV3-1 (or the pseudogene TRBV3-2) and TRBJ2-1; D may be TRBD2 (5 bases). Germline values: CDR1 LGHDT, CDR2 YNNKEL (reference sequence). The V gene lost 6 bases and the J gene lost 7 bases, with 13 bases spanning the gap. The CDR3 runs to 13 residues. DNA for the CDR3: TGTGCCAGCAGAAGCCCTAGCAGGAATGAGCAGTTCTTC. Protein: CASRSPSRNEQFF.

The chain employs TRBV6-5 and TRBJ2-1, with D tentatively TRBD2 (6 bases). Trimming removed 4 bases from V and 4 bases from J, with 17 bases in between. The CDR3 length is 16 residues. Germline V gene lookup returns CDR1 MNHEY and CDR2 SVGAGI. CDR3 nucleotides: TGTGCCAGCAGTTTCGGGGGAGATCCCACGTACAATGAGCAGTTCTTC. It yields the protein CASSFGGDPTYNEQFF.

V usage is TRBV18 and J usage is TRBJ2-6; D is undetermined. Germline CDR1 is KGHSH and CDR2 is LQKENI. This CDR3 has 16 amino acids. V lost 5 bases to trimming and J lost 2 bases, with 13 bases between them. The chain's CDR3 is CASSSAWKAGANVLTF. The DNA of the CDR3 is TGTGCCAGCTCATCAGCGTGGAAAGCTGGGGCCAACGTCCTGACTTTC.

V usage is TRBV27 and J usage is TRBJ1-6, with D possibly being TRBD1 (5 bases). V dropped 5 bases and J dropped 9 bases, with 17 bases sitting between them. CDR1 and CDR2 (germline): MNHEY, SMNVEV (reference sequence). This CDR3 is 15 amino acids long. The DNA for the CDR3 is TGTGCCAGCAGTCCCGGGGGGGAGATTTTTTCACCCCTCCACTTT. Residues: CASSPGGEIFSPLHF.

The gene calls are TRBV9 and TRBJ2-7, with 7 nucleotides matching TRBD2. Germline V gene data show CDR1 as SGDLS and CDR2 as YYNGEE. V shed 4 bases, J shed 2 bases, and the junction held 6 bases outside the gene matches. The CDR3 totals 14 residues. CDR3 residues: CASSPRDYPYEQYF. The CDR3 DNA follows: TGTGCCAGCAGCCCACGGGACTACCCCTACGAGCAGTACTTC.

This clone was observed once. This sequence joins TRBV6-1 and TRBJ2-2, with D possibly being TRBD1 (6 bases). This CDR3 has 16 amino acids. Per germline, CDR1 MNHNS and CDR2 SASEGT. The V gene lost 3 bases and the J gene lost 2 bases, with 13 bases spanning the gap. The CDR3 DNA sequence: TGTGCCAGCAGTGATCTGGGACACATAAACACCGGGGAGCTGTTTTTT. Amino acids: CASSDLGHINTGELFF.

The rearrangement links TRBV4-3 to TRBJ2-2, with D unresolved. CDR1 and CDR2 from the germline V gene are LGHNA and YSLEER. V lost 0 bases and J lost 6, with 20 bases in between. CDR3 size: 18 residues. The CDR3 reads CASSQDYGGTVEPGELFF. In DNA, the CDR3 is TGCGCCAGCAGCCAAGATTATGGCGGAACGGTAGAACCCGGGGAGCTGTTTTTT.

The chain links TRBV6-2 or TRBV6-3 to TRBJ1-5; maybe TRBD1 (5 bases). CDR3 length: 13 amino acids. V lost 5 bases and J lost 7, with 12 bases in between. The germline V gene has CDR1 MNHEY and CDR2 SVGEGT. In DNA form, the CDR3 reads TGTGCCAGCAGTAGGCAGGGTGTCCAGCCCCAGCATTTT. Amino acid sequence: CASSRQGVQPQHF.

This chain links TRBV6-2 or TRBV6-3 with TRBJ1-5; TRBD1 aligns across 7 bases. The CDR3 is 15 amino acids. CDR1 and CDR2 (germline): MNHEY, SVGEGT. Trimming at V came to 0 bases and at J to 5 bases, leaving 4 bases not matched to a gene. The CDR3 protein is CASSYSGQRYQPQHF. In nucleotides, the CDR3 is TGTGCCAGCAGTTACTCGGGACAGCGTTATCAGCCCCAGCATTTT.

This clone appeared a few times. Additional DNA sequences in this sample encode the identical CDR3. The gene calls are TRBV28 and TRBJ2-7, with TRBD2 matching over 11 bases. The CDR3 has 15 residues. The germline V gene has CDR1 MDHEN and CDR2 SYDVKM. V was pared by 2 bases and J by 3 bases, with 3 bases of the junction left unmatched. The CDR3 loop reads CASSLSGTSGYEQYF. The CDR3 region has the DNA TGTGCCAGCAGTTTAAGCGGGACTAGCGGCTACGAGCAGTACTTC.

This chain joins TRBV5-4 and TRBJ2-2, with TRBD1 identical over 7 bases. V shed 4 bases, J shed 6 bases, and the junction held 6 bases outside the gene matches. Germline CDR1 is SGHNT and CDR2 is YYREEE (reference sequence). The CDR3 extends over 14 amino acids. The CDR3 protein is CASSTGQEPGELFF. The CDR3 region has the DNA TGTGCCAGCAGCACCGGACAGGAGCCCGGGGAGCTGTTTTTT.

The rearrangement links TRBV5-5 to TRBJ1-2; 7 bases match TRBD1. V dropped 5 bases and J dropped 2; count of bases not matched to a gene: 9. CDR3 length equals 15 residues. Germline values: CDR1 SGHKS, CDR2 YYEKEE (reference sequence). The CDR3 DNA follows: TGTGCCAGCAGTGCGACAGGGACTCAAAACTATGGCTACACCTTC. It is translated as CASSATGTQNYGYTF. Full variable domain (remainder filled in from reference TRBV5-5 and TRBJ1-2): DAGVTQSPTHLIKTRGQQVTLRCSPISGHKSVSWYQQVLGQGPQFIFQYYEKEERGRGNFPDRFSARQFPNYSSELNVNALLLGDSALYLCASSATGTQNYGYTFGSGTRLTVV.

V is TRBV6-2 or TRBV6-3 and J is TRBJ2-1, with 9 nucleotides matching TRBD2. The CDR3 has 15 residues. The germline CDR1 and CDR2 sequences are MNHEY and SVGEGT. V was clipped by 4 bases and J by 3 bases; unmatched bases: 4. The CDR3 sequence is CASSSGTSLYNEQFF. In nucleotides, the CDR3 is TGTGCCAGCAGTTCCGGGACTAGCCTCTACAATGAGCAGTTCTTC.

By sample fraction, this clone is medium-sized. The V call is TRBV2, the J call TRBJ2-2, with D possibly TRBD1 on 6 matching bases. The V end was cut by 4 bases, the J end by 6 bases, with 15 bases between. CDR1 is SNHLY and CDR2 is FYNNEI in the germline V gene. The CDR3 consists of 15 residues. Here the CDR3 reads CASSARDISPGELFF. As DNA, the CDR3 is TGTGCCAGCAGTGCCCGGGACATCTCCCCCGGGGAGCTGTTTTTT.

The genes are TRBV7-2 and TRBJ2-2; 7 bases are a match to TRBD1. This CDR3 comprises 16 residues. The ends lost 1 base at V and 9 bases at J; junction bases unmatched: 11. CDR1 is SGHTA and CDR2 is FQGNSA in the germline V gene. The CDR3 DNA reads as TGTGCCAGCAGCTTAGGAGGCAGGGGGAGCGGACGGGAGCTGTTTTTT. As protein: CASSLGGRGSGRELFF.

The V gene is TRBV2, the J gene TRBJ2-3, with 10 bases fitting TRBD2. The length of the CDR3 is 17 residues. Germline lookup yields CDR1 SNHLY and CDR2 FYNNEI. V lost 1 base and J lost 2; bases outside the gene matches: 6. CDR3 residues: CASSEGASGGLTDTQYF. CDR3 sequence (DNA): TGTGCCAGCAGTGAAGGGGCTAGCGGGGGACTCACAGATACGCAGTATTTT.

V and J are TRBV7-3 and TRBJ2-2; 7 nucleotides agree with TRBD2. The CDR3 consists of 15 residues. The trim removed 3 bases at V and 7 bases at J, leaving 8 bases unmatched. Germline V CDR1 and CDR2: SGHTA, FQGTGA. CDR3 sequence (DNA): TGTGCCAGCAGCTTGAACGCGGGAGTCGTCGGGGAGCTGTTTTTT. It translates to CASSLNAGVVGELFF.